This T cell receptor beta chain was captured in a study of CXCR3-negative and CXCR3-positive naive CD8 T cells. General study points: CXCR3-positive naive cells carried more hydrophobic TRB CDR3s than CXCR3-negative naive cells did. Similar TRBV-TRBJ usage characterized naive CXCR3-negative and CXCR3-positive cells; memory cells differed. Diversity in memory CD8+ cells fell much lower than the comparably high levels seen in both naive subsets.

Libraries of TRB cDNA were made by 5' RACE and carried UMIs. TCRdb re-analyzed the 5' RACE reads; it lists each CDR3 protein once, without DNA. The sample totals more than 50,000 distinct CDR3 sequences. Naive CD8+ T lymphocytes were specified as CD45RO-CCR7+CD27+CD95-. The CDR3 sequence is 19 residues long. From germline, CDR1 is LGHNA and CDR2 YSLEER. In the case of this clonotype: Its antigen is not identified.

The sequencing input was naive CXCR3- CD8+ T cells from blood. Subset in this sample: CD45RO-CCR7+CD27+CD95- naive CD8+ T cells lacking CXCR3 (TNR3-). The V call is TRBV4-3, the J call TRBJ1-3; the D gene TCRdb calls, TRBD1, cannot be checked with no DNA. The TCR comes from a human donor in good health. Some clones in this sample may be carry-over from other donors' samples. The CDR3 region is CASSPTEASPEVPGNTIYF.